The rows below give T cell receptor beta chains drawn from one sample of a study of vaccination and CD4 T cells after COVID-19. One entry per CDR3 protein results from TCRdb running MiXCR on the PCR reads. This table has roughly 15,000 distinct CDR3 sequences, around 59% appearing once. No cognate antigen is known for these TCRs. Sequencing was performed on CD4+ T cells from blood, cultured in vitro, taken after SARS-CoV-2 vaccination. These receptor sequences come from a human donor who had recovered from COVID-19. Each CDR3 is given with its conserved first and last residue. Fields, in order: D gene, J gene, V gene, clone size, CDR3 protein, CDR3 DNA. D genes are given only for firm matches. Some rows have no size entry. The others give once, few or many, or a class for an expanded clone.

>NA|TRBJ1-5|TRBV7-9|NA
CASSLGTARVGQPQHF
TGTGCCAGCAGCCTGGGGACCGCCAGAGTAGGCCAGCCCCAGCATTTT
>NA|TRBJ2-5|TRBV7-3|NA
CASSLGVRDSREETQYF
TGTGCCAGCAGTTTGGGTGTTCGTGACAGCAGAGAAGAGACCCAGTACTTC
>TRBD1|TRBJ1-1|TRBV27|NA
CASSLGTGLGGTEAFF
TGTGCCAGCAGTCTAGGGACAGGCCTGGGAGGGACTGAAGCTTTCTTT
>NA|TRBJ2-2|TRBV2|NA
CASSVGRNGELFF
TGTGCCAGCAGTGTGGGGAGAAACGGGGAGCTGTTTTTT
>TRBD1|TRBJ1-1|TRBV25-1|once
CASSQNNRGVSGNTEAFF
TGTGCCAGCAGTCAGAACAACAGGGGAGTATCCGGCAACACTGAAGCTTTCTTT
>NA|TRBJ1-1|TRBV7-8|NA
CASSPRVGRDTEAFF
TGTGCCAGCAGCCCTAGGGTGGGAAGGGACACTGAAGCCTTCTTT
>NA|TRBJ1-1|TRBV25-1|NA
CASSGRLNTEAFF
TGTGCCAGCAGTGGGCGGTTGAACACTGAAGCTTTCTTT
>NA|TRBJ2-1|TRBV5-4|once
CASSLTASYNEQFF
TGTGCCAGCAGCTTGACAGCCTCCTACAATGAGCAGTTCTTC
>TRBD1|TRBJ1-2|TRBV20-1|few
CSTTGGNVGNYGYTF
TGCAGTACGACAGGGGGCAATGTAGGGAACTATGGCTACACCTTC
>NA|TRBJ1-5|TRBV25-1|NA
CASSSSGVNQPQHF
TGTGCCAGCAGTAGTTCAGGGGTCAATCAGCCCCAGCATTTT
>NA|TRBJ1-2|TRBV7-2|NA
CASSSGTSDGYTF
TGTGCCAGCAGCTCCGGGACATCCGATGGCTACACCTTC
>NA|TRBJ2-7|TRBV19|NA
CASSGEYEQYF
TGTGCCAGTAGTGGAGAATACGAGCAGTACTTC
>NA|TRBJ1-2|TRBV20-1|NA
CSARELKGEGNYGYTF
TGCAGTGCTAGAGAATTAAAGGGGGAGGGCAACTATGGCTACACCTTC